A selection of T cell receptor beta chains follows, all from one sample in a study of T cell responses to AZD1222 COVID-19 vaccine. The repertoire was sequenced with immunoSEQ multiplex PCR; TCRdb's copy has only in-frame clones and lacks some. The sample includes about 140,000 clones, roughly 92% of them seen just once. The sequenced sample was peripheral blood, obtained on day 0 of AZD1222 vaccination. The receptors were sampled from an adult in good health. Both conserved end residues are part of each CDR3. D genes are given only for firm matches. Clone size, where shown, is once, few, many, or a class for clones that have expanded.

cdr3_nt: TGCGCCAGCAGTGAGTCGATTAGGGGGTGGGAGGCCCGAAACATTCAGTACTTC; cdr3_aa: CASSESIRGWEARNIQYF; v_call: TRBV10-2; j_call: TRBJ2-4; cdr3_length: 18; d_call: -; clone_size: -
cdr3_nt: TGTGCCAGCAGCCCCTGGGGCAAACCGGGGGACGATACGCAGTATTTT; cdr3_aa: CASSPWGKPGDDTQYF; v_call: TRBV14; j_call: TRBJ2-3; cdr3_length: 16; d_call: -; clone_size: -
cdr3_nt: TGTGCCAGCAGCCAAGATCCTCCTAGCGGCTCCTACAATGAGCAGTTCTTC; cdr3_aa: CASSQDPPSGSYNEQFF; v_call: TRBV3-1/TRBV3-2; j_call: TRBJ2-1; cdr3_length: 17; d_call: TRBD2; clone_size: -
cdr3_nt: TGTGCCAGCAGTATTTACGGAGGACAGAACACTGAAGCTTTCTTT; cdr3_aa: CASSIYGGQNTEAFF; v_call: TRBV11-1; j_call: TRBJ1-1; cdr3_length: 15; d_call: -; clone_size: few
cdr3_nt: TGTGCCAGCAGTGAAGCCGGCCAGGACACTGAAGCTTTCTTT; cdr3_aa: CASSEAGQDTEAFF; v_call: TRBV2; j_call: TRBJ1-1; cdr3_length: 14; d_call: -; clone_size: -
cdr3_nt: TGTGCCACCAGCAGAGATCCCCCGGACAGAAACTATGGCTACACCTTC; cdr3_aa: CATSRDPPDRNYGYTF; v_call: TRBV15; j_call: TRBJ1-2; cdr3_length: 16; d_call: -; clone_size: -
cdr3_nt: TGCGCCAGCAGCCCTCAACCTAGCGGGAGAACCGGGGAGCTGTTTTTT; cdr3_aa: CASSPQPSGRTGELFF; v_call: TRBV5-1; j_call: TRBJ2-2; cdr3_length: 16; d_call: TRBD2; clone_size: -
cdr3_nt: TGCGCCAGCAGTCCCGGGACAGGGGGATACGAGCAGTACTTC; cdr3_aa: CASSPGTGGYEQYF; v_call: TRBV4-1; j_call: TRBJ2-7; cdr3_length: 14; d_call: TRBD1; clone_size: -
cdr3_nt: TGTGCCAGCAGCGCTGACACAGGTAACACTGAAGCTTTCTTT; cdr3_aa: CASSADTGNTEAFF; v_call: TRBV9; j_call: TRBJ1-1; cdr3_length: 14; d_call: -; clone_size: -
cdr3_nt: TGTGCCAGCAGCCGGGCGCCCGGAAGCAATCAGCCCCAGCATTTT; cdr3_aa: CASSRAPGSNQPQHF; v_call: TRBV7-2; j_call: TRBJ1-5; cdr3_length: 15; d_call: -; clone_size: -
cdr3_nt: TGTGCCAGCAGCCTGACTGTGGGCACTGAAGCTTTCTTT; cdr3_aa: CASSLTVGTEAFF; v_call: TRBV7-3; j_call: TRBJ1-1; cdr3_length: 13; d_call: -; clone_size: -
cdr3_nt: TGTGCCAGCTCCCACAAGGGGTCCGGGGAGCTGTTTTTT; cdr3_aa: CASSHKGSGELFF; v_call: TRBV18; j_call: TRBJ2-2; cdr3_length: 13; d_call: -; clone_size: -
cdr3_nt: TGTGCCAGCAGCCAAGATCTGTTGAACACTGAAGCTTTCTTT; cdr3_aa: CASSQDLLNTEAFF; v_call: TRBV3-1/TRBV3-2; j_call: TRBJ1-1; cdr3_length: 14; d_call: -; clone_size: -
cdr3_nt: TGTGCCAGCATGGGGTCTCACACCGGGGAGCTGTTTTTT; cdr3_aa: CASMGSHTGELFF; v_call: TRBV2; j_call: TRBJ2-2; cdr3_length: 13; d_call: -; clone_size: -
cdr3_nt: TGTGCCAGCACCCCGGGACGGAACAATGAGCAGTTCTTC; cdr3_aa: CASTPGRNNEQFF; v_call: TRBV5-4; j_call: TRBJ2-1; cdr3_length: 13; d_call: -; clone_size: -
cdr3_nt: TGTGCCAGCAGTGAAAGGGAGGGGGCTGGCTACACCTTC; cdr3_aa: CASSEREGAGYTF; v_call: TRBV6-1; j_call: TRBJ1-2; cdr3_length: 13; d_call: TRBD1; clone_size: -
cdr3_nt: TGTGCCAGCAGTTTAGATCGTCGGGAGGGCTACACCTTC; cdr3_aa: CASSLDRREGYTF; v_call: TRBV12-3/TRBV12-4; j_call: TRBJ1-2; cdr3_length: 13; d_call: -; clone_size: -
cdr3_nt: TGTGCCACCAGCGCAGGACAGAGCCGTCACTACGAGCAGTACTTC; cdr3_aa: CATSAGQSRHYEQYF; v_call: TRBV15; j_call: TRBJ2-7; cdr3_length: 15; d_call: -; clone_size: -
cdr3_nt: TGCGCCAGCAGCTTGGGCTCCCGGGACACTGAAGCTTTCTTT; cdr3_aa: CASSLGSRDTEAFF; v_call: TRBV5-1; j_call: TRBJ1-1; cdr3_length: 14; d_call: -; clone_size: -
cdr3_nt: TGTGCCAGCAGTCAAACAGTTAGCACAGATACGCAGTATTTT; cdr3_aa: CASSQTVSTDTQYF; v_call: TRBV3-1/TRBV3-2; j_call: TRBJ2-3; cdr3_length: 14; d_call: -; clone_size: -
cdr3_nt: TGCAGTGCTAGTTTAGCCGCACAGGGGTTACGGTCACCCCTCCACTTT; cdr3_aa: CSASLAAQGLRSPLHF; v_call: TRBV20-1; j_call: TRBJ1-6; cdr3_length: 16; d_call: TRBD1; clone_size: -
cdr3_nt: TGTGCCAGCTCACCACTAACAGGGGGGAACACTGAAGCTTTCTTT; cdr3_aa: CASSPLTGGNTEAFF; v_call: TRBV18; j_call: TRBJ1-1; cdr3_length: 15; d_call: TRBD1; clone_size: -
cdr3_nt: TGTGCCAGCAGCCTAGGACAGGCTTCTAATGAAAAACTGTTTTTT; cdr3_aa: CASSLGQASNEKLFF; v_call: TRBV28; j_call: TRBJ1-4; cdr3_length: 15; d_call: TRBD1; clone_size: -
cdr3_nt: TGTGCCTGGAGGATGCCAGGGGGACCCGCCAAAAACATTCAGTACTTC; cdr3_aa: CAWRMPGGPAKNIQYF; v_call: TRBV30; j_call: TRBJ2-4; cdr3_length: 16; d_call: TRBD1; clone_size: -
cdr3_nt: TGCAGCGTTGAAGTTTTCGGAAATGAGCAGTTCTTC; cdr3_aa: CSVEVFGNEQFF; v_call: TRBV29-1; j_call: TRBJ2-1; cdr3_length: 12; d_call: -; clone_size: -
cdr3_nt: TGTGCCAGCAGTTTAAGGTCGGGAATTGAAAACTATGGCTACACCTTC; cdr3_aa: CASSLRSGIENYGYTF; v_call: TRBV27; j_call: TRBJ1-2; cdr3_length: 16; d_call: -; clone_size: few
cdr3_nt: TGTGCCAGCAGCCAAGAGGCAGGTTCCTCTGCTTTCTTT; cdr3_aa: CASSQEAGSSAFF; v_call: TRBV14; j_call: TRBJ1-1; cdr3_length: 13; d_call: -; clone_size: -
cdr3_nt: TGTGCCAGCAGCCATGACGGGACTAGCGGCTCCTACGAGCAGTACTTC; cdr3_aa: CASSHDGTSGSYEQYF; v_call: TRBV4-2; j_call: TRBJ2-7; cdr3_length: 16; d_call: TRBD2; clone_size: -
cdr3_nt: TGTGCCAGCAGCTTAAGCGCCGGCTCTGGAAACACCATATATTTT; cdr3_aa: CASSLSAGSGNTIYF; v_call: TRBV11-2; j_call: TRBJ1-3; cdr3_length: 15; d_call: -; clone_size: -
cdr3_nt: TGTGCCAGCAGTACAAATCTAGCGGGAGAAAACAATGAGCAGTTCTTC; cdr3_aa: CASSTNLAGENNEQFF; v_call: TRBV6-2/TRBV6-3; j_call: TRBJ2-1; cdr3_length: 16; d_call: TRBD2; clone_size: -
cdr3_nt: TGTGCCAGCAGCCCCAGACTCTTTCCTCCCACAGATACGCAGTATTTT; cdr3_aa: CASSPRLFPPTDTQYF; v_call: TRBV7-9; j_call: TRBJ2-3; cdr3_length: 16; d_call: -; clone_size: -
cdr3_nt: TGTGCCAGCAGTTTAACGTGGAAGGGGAACACTGAAGCTTTCTTT; cdr3_aa: CASSLTWKGNTEAFF; v_call: TRBV27; j_call: TRBJ1-1; cdr3_length: 15; d_call: -; clone_size: -
cdr3_nt: TGTGCCAGCAGCCAAGATTCACAATTTAATTCACCCCTCCACTTT; cdr3_aa: CASSQDSQFNSPLHF; v_call: TRBV3-1/TRBV3-2; j_call: TRBJ1-6; cdr3_length: 15; d_call: -; clone_size: -
cdr3_nt: TGCGCCAGCAGCCAAGCGAGGGGCCTCTATAATTCACCCCTCCACTTT; cdr3_aa: CASSQARGLYNSPLHF; v_call: TRBV4-1; j_call: TRBJ1-6; cdr3_length: 16; d_call: -; clone_size: once
cdr3_nt: TGCAGCTACCGCCACAGACTAGCGGGACCCAATGAGCAGTTCTTC; cdr3_aa: CSYRHRLAGPNEQFF; v_call: TRBV29-1; j_call: TRBJ2-1; cdr3_length: 15; d_call: TRBD2; clone_size: -
cdr3_nt: TGTGCCAGCAGCTTAGGAGACAGGGGGTATTCTGGAAACACCATATATTTT; cdr3_aa: CASSLGDRGYSGNTIYF; v_call: TRBV7-6; j_call: TRBJ1-3; cdr3_length: 17; d_call: TRBD1; clone_size: -
cdr3_nt: TGTGCCAGTAGTATAGGAGGACTAGCGGGAGTCTACAATGAGCAGTTCTTC; cdr3_aa: CASSIGGLAGVYNEQFF; v_call: TRBV19; j_call: TRBJ2-1; cdr3_length: 17; d_call: TRBD2; clone_size: -
cdr3_nt: TGTGCCAGCAGCTTAGATTTAGCCGATGAGCAGTTCTTC; cdr3_aa: CASSLDLADEQFF; v_call: TRBV7-6; j_call: TRBJ2-1; cdr3_length: 13; d_call: -; clone_size: -
cdr3_nt: TGTGCCAGCAGCCAAGATCCCCTCGACAGGGGAGCTAATGAAAAACTGTTTTTT; cdr3_aa: CASSQDPLDRGANEKLFF; v_call: TRBV3-1/TRBV3-2; j_call: TRBJ1-4; cdr3_length: 18; d_call: TRBD1; clone_size: once
cdr3_nt: TGTGCCAGTAGTTGGGGCCTCATGGTGGACAATCAGCCCCAGCATTTT; cdr3_aa: CASSWGLMVDNQPQHF; v_call: TRBV19; j_call: TRBJ1-5; cdr3_length: 16; d_call: -; clone_size: -
cdr3_nt: TGCGCCAGCAGCTTGATGGGGGCCCAGCCCCAGCATTTT; cdr3_aa: CASSLMGAQPQHF; v_call: TRBV5-1; j_call: TRBJ1-5; cdr3_length: 13; d_call: -; clone_size: -
cdr3_nt: TGTGCCAGCAGTTTCATGGGTACAGGGGGCAACGATGAGCAGTTCTTC; cdr3_aa: CASSFMGTGGNDEQFF; v_call: TRBV28; j_call: TRBJ2-1; cdr3_length: 16; d_call: TRBD1; clone_size: -
cdr3_nt: TGCGCCAGCAGCCAAATTGGGAGGGTTGGCACAGATACGCAGTATTTT; cdr3_aa: CASSQIGRVGTDTQYF; v_call: TRBV4-1; j_call: TRBJ2-3; cdr3_length: 16; d_call: TRBD2; clone_size: -
cdr3_nt: TGTGCCAGCTCACCCCCTAGCGGGAGTGCGAATGAGCAGTTCTTC; cdr3_aa: CASSPPSGSANEQFF; v_call: TRBV18; j_call: TRBJ2-1; cdr3_length: 15; d_call: TRBD2; clone_size: -
cdr3_nt: TGTGCCAGTAGTATAAGCCGTCAGGGGTATCTAGCTTTCTTT; cdr3_aa: CASSISRQGYLAFF; v_call: TRBV19; j_call: TRBJ1-1; cdr3_length: 14; d_call: -; clone_size: -
cdr3_nt: TGTGCCAGTAGCACAACCAGCGGTCCATACAATGAGCAGTTCTTC; cdr3_aa: CASSTTSGPYNEQFF; v_call: TRBV19; j_call: TRBJ2-1; cdr3_length: 15; d_call: -; clone_size: -
cdr3_nt: TGTGCCAGCAGCCAAGGATGGAGTATCCAGTACTTC; cdr3_aa: CASSQGWSIQYF; v_call: TRBV3-1/TRBV3-2; j_call: TRBJ2-5; cdr3_length: 12; d_call: -; clone_size: -
cdr3_nt: TGTGCCAGCAGTATAGGGCCCCTCAGGTACGAGCAGTACTTC; cdr3_aa: CASSIGPLRYEQYF; v_call: TRBV2; j_call: TRBJ2-7; cdr3_length: 14; d_call: -; clone_size: -
cdr3_nt: TGTGCCAGTCGGGGCTCCAGGGGCTGGAAACTGTTTTTT; cdr3_aa: CASRGSRGWKLFF; v_call: TRBV19; j_call: TRBJ1-4; cdr3_length: 13; d_call: -; clone_size: once
cdr3_nt: TGTGCCACCAGTGAACCTAGCGGGAGGGCCCTAGAGACCCAGTACTTC; cdr3_aa: CATSEPSGRALETQYF; v_call: TRBV24-1; j_call: TRBJ2-5; cdr3_length: 16; d_call: TRBD2; clone_size: -